The sequence of this TCR beta chain was determined in a study of cytomegalovirus exposure and HLA in healthy donors (dated by TCRdb to about 2017). Context from the whole study: According to an earlier analysis of 550 to 750 of the donors, about 190 million T cells yielded roughly 110 million unique TCR beta sequences and about 280 Gb of sequence data. An earlier analysis of nearly 600 of the donors applied high-throughput TCR beta sequencing to assess whether each TCR beta V gene segment acted as functional or pseudogenic. An early release covering roughly 600 HLA-typed donors comprised about 300 gigabases of sequencing data and around 85 million unique TCR sequences. Rather than drawing on any new phenotypic data, the later analysis identified candidate immune exposures from TCR beta sequences and the way those sequences occurred across donors. Alongside the repertoire data, information on donor age, sex, ethnicity and CMV serostatus was compiled. Every discovery cohort repertoire had been produced on one sequencing platform. Among several hundred genotyped donors of the cohort, an average of approximately 200,000 unique TCR beta nucleotide sequences was sequenced per donor, of which about 19% were non-productive. Class I and class II HLA loci were covered by the typing at four-digit resolution. High-throughput TCR immunosequencing, statistical association of individual TCRs with disease status, and machine learning were combined to predict cytomegalovirus infection status. To study patterns of TCR occurrence, a later analysis re-analyzed previously published TCR beta repertoires from more than 550 donors and added high-resolution HLA genotyping. The study profiled the T cell repertoires of 550 to 700 subjects by immunosequencing and related them to cytomegalovirus serostatus. Typing coverage varied by locus: roughly 620-640 donors for A, B, C, DRB1 and DQB1; approximately 500 for DQA1; about 570 for DPA1; about 450 for DPB1. Because of strong linkage in the cohort, roughly five DR-DQ haplotypes were treated as single units for association and clustering. Besides the first cohort of around 700 subjects, a separate validation cohort made up of 120 different subjects was used. The study aimed to test whether signatures of past pathogen exposure could be identified by cataloging public T cell receptors. Of the approximately 400 genotyped donors, approximately 83% fell in the genetic ancestry cluster associated with self-reported Caucasian donors. A later genetic analysis took genome-wide SNP genotypes for about 60% of the roughly 670 donors and used that subset as a discovery cohort.

The cohort consisted of approximately 670 healthy bone marrow donors. At the time of sampling, every cohort member was nominally healthy, though immune exposures that went unrecorded were likely present. The donor tested CMV seropositive and was one of the 289 seropositive cohort members. A peripheral blood sample was collected from each donor, and TCR beta sequencing was performed on peripheral blood mononuclear cells. Genomic DNA was extracted from the blood cell samples with the Qiagen DNeasy Blood Extraction Kit. The library was built by means of the immunoSEQ multiplex PCR assay. For the multiplex PCR, a mixture combining 60 forward primers for TCR Vbeta segments and 13 reverse primers for TCR Jbeta segments was used. The CDR3 region of rearranged TCR beta genes was amplified from genomic DNA with a multiplex PCR assay. On the Illumina HiSeq System, the amplified TCR beta libraries were sequenced as 87-base-pair reads. The paper's processing steps were these. Across the 500 to 700 repertoires, a later analysis counted approximately 75 million unique TCR beta chains, around 11 million of which were shared by at least two donors. A nearest-neighbor algorithm error-corrected the raw reads and collapsed the reads into unique sequences, merging closely related sequences to remove PCR and sequencing errors. V, D and J gene segments were assigned by aligning CDR3 sequences to IMGT reference sequences. For a sequence to be retained, a match of at least six nucleotides was required to both a V gene segment and a J gene segment. A rearrangement counted as productive if the CDR3 had no stop codons and remained in frame with V and J, and every other rearrangement counted as non-productive. CDR3 was defined according to IMGT convention as the region running from the second conserved V-encoded cysteine to the conserved J-encoded phenylalanine. The earlier analysis of about 590 of the donors excluded sequences that lacked an unambiguous match to a single V gene segment. In an earlier analysis of around 600 of the donors, V segments were called functional above 56.7% productive rearrangements and were called segregating when the between-donor standard deviation exceeded 5%. To diagnose cytomegalovirus status from the catalog of TCR beta chain sequences, a statistical classification framework was built. V and J gene assignment, in a later analysis, came from comparing TCR nucleotide sequences with IMGT/GENE-DB human TR gene sequences. The TCRdist pipeline was used in a later analysis to assign CDR3 sequences and most-parsimonious VDJ recombination scenarios. In a later analysis, every TCR beta chain was defined by the combination of its CDR3 amino acid sequence and its V-gene family, and reads without a unique V-gene family were dropped. To address suspected cross-contamination and a sequencing artifact, a later analysis removed a few hundred highly shared, low-generation-probability nucleotide sequences. For each public chain, a later analysis derived a clonal expansion index from normalized ranks of inferred template counts within each repertoire. In a later analysis, generation probabilities were computed using a VDJ recombination model fitted to out-of-frame rearrangements, and the results were checked against IGoR. Hypergeometric tests were used in a later analysis to score TCR-TCR, TCR-HLA and TCR-CMV co-occurrence, with a repertoire-size bias correction applied to the TCR pairs. A later analysis estimated false discovery rates by permuting HLA or CMV assignments 20 times. In a later analysis, co-occurring TCRs were grouped using DBSCAN, with TCRdist sequence similarity added in when clustering inside HLA-allele-positive subsets. Repertoires with fewer than 30,000 or more than 120,000 public chains were left out of co-occurrence clustering, as were about 5 repertoires with anomalous nucleotide sharing. Entries here come from immuneACCESS through TCRdb and include only in-frame sequences with V and J called. Some clones fail to appear in such tables; in the studies checked, an unresolved V gene covers under half of the shortfall, and the cause of the remainder is unknown. D and trimming were read from the DNA, whereas the V and J calls and clone size are those reported in that table. The sample table lists 150,000 to 200,000 clones, about 85% of them with a count of one. The ten largest make up 2% to 2.5% of the sample.

Remarks on this clone: It has no known antigen specificity. Base qualities are not at hand, and no much larger clone is one base apart.

Paper-wide results and their limitations: A later analysis associated 15,000 or so TCR beta sequences with specific HLA alleles at a false discovery rate of 0.05. In a later genetic analysis, fewer N-insertions in productive TCRs were reported among donors in an Asian-associated ancestry cluster than the roughly 700-donor mean. The authors suggested that the approach could potentially be extended to other disease states and immunological phenotypes. In both the original and validation cohorts, the classifier was reported to diagnose cytomegalovirus status with high specificity and sensitivity. A later genetic analysis associated a missense DCLRE1C variant with V-gene and J-gene trimming of TCR beta chains, and an independent cohort replicated the association. According to a later analysis, most CMV-associated TCR beta chains appeared to be HLA-restricted, and the HLA associations seemed to be driven largely by CMV exposure. In an earlier analysis of over 550 of the donors, most TCR beta V segments were observed in productive rearrangements about 87% or about 30% of the time, broadly matching IMGT annotations. While some public TCRs were present in many individuals, most TCR sequences turned up only very rarely across donors. Correlated functional status among segregating V segments might be attributable to linkage disequilibrium, but an unknown experimental factor could not be ruled out. The study gave a list of over 150 TCR beta chains associated with cytomegalovirus. According to a later analysis, TCR association rates differed among HLA loci, with DRB1 alleles showing the most associated TCRs and HLA-C alleles showing the fewest. The cohort was sequenced for TCR beta chains only, and without alpha or paired-chain data the features that could be detected were limited. Assigning TCR associations to individual alleles was difficult when HLA alleles, especially DR and DQ, strongly co-occurred. Presence/absence analyses assumed roughly uniform sequencing depth across donors, an assumption that may not hold. For the cohort, immune exposure information was limited to CMV serostatus. The sequencing pipeline was judged likely to have produced a cluster of highly shared sequence variants as a technical artifact. In vitro tests confirmed that a few of the cytomegalovirus-associated TCR beta chains recognize cytomegalovirus antigens. According to a later analysis, parvovirus B19, influenza, CMV and Epstein-Barr virus appeared linked to several top co-occurrence clusters. A later analysis found that HLA-associated TCR beta chains were more clonally expanded and had lower generation probabilities than equally common non-associated chains. Approximately 18 rarely observed V segments, including chromosome 9 orphons, were excluded from the earlier analysis of a few hundred of the donors because counts were too low. A further reported finding was that TCR beta sequences accurately predicted the HLA-A and HLA-B alleles for most subjects in the first cohort. Some IMGT-functional V segments, including TRBV6-2 and TRBV6-3, could not be distinguished by the 87-base-pair reads and were therefore excluded. Because some donors lacked HLA typing at each locus, the association tests relied only on the typed subset.

V is clipped by 5 bases and J by 7 bases, and the sequence between their germline boundaries is 11 bases long. The CDR3 spans 13 residues, from the cysteine through the phenylalanine. The entry retains the CDR3 DNA only, 39 bases that are in frame from base 1. The germline V gene provides CDR1 SGHVS and CDR2 FQNEAQ. Sequenced: PBMCs. This receptor chain uses TRBV7-8 and TRBJ1-4; the D gene is possibly TRBD1, with 6 bases matching. The sequence came from a man between 18 and 29 years old in good health and CMV-seropositive. The CDR3 protein: CASSAGEGEKLFF. The nucleotides read TGTGCCAGCAGCGCAGGGGAAGGTGAAAAACTGTTTTTT.